The source of this T cell receptor (beta chain) is a study of Graves' ophthalmopathy and Graves' hyperthyroidism. The wider study: In this cohort's terms, stable hyperthyroidism meant no ophthalmopathy by 18 months of follow-up. General observations from the study: In separating ophthalmopathy from stable hyperthyroidism, a 13-signature model achieved less than 90% sensitivity and 65% to 84% specificity.

Other autoimmune diseases, uncontrolled infections, pregnancy and lactation each led to patient exclusion. Clinical symptoms and serum thyroxine were used for diagnosis; TRAb, thyroid ultrasound and orbital computed tomography were also relied on. Comments on this clonotype: What it recognizes is unknown.

TCR beta CDR3 amplification used RNA transcripts. An opening RT-PCR round employed HTBI primers and preceded a second-round multiplex PCR. TCRdb analysed the multiplex PCR reads with MiXCR anew, one entry per CDR3 protein. The sample has approximately 1.2 million distinct CDR3 sequences, roughly two fifths seen once. The source of this sequence is an adult man with Graves' hyperthyroidism. Sequencing was done on a sample of peripheral blood or thyroid tissue (not recorded which).

Here the CDR3 DNA reads TGTGCCAGCAGCTACTTCGTCACTGAAGCTTTCTTT. Translation gives CASSYFVTEAFF. The J gene is TRBJ1-1, the V gene TRBV11-1, with D uncertain. Germline V gene sequence: CDR1 SGHAT, CDR2 FQDESV (reference sequence). This CDR3 is 12 amino acids long. Trimming shortened V by 4 bases and J by 4 bases, and 7 bases separated the two germline ends.